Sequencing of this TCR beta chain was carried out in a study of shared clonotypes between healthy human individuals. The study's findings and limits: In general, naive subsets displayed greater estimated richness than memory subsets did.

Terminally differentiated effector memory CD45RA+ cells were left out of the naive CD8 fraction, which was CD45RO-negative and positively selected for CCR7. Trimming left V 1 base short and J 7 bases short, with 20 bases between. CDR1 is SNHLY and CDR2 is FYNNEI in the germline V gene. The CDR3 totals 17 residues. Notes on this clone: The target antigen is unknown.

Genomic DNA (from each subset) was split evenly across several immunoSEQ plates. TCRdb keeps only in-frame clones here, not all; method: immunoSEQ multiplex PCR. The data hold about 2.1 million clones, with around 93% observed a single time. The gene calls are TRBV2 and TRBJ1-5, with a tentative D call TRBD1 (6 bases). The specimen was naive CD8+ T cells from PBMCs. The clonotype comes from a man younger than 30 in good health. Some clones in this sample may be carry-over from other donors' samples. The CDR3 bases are TGTGCCAGCAGTGAAGACCTTATCGGGGGCGCGGGGCAGCCCCAGCATTTT. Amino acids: CASSEDLIGGAGQPQHF.